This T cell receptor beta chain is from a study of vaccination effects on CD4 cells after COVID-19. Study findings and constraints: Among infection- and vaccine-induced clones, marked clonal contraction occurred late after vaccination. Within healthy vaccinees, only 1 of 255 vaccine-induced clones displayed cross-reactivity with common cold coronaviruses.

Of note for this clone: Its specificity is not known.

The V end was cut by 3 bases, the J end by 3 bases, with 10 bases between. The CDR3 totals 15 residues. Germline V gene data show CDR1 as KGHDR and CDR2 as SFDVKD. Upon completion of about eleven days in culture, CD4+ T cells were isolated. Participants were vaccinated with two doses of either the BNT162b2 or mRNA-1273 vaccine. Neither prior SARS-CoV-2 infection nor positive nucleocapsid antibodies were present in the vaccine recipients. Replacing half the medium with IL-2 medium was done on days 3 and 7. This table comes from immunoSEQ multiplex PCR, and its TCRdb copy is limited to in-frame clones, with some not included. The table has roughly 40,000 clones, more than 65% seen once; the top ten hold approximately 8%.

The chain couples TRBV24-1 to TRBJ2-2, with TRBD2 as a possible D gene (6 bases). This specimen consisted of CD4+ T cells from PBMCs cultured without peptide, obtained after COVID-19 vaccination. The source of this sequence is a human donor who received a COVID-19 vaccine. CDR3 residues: CATSDPGLYTGELFF. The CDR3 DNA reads TGTGCCACCAGTGATCCGGGACTCTACACCGGGGAGCTGTTTTTT.